This T cell receptor (beta chain) was identified during a study of T-cell reconstitution after alpha-beta-depleted transplantation in children. Preparation of the TCRbeta library involved a method that used unique molecular identifiers. TCRdb used MiXCR to reprocess the PCR reads, holding one entry per CDR3 protein. The profile shows around 340,000 distinct CDR3 sequences, more than 10% of them singletons. This receptor was identified in a human donor who donated a stem cell graft to a child with Fanconi anemia. The specimen comprised PBMCs, sampled from the stem cell graft.

CDR3 DNA sequence: TGCAGTGCTCGGGAAACAGGGGGAGCCTACAATGAGCAGTTCTTC. Residues: CSARETGGAYNEQFF. J is TRBJ2-1 and V is TRBV20-1; 8 nucleotides align to TRBD1. CDR1 and CDR2 (germline): DFQATT, SNEGSKA (reference sequence). The J segment lost 2 bases and the V segment lost 5 bases, leaving 8 bases of the junction unmatched. This CDR3 is 15 amino acids long.